The sequence of this TCR beta chain was determined in a study of T cell responses to AZD1222 COVID-19 vaccine (dated by TCRdb to about 2021). Context from the whole study: AZD1222 recipients given second doses at about 4 weeks or at about 12 weeks were pooled, since spike-specific TCR depth and breadth were not found to differ between the two schedules. A total of just over 230 trial participants underwent TCR sequencing, of whom roughly 210 had received two doses of AZD1222 and 26 had received two doses of the MenACWY control vaccine. Trial participants were enrolled by age into 18-55, 56-69 and 70-plus year subgroups, with around 140, 26 and 57 TCR-sequenced participants respectively. What the research found in general, with its limitations: Because no samples from the day 14 peak response were available, repertoires could be characterized only after the peak T cell response. After two AZD1222 doses, spike-specific TCR breadth and depth were significantly higher than at day 0 and than in MenACWY recipients. Vaccine-associated CD4 TCRs spanned the whole spike protein, with dominant responses in regions 160-218 and 743-854. Participants were mostly white British, with more females than males. The authors suggested clonal diversity may have been underestimated. Epitopes outside the regions mutated in the B.1.351 and B.1.1.7 variants were reportedly recognized by nearly half of the unique spike-specific TCRs. The 56-69-year group was small, and its depth increase did not reach significance, likely because of low power. Conclusions about previously exposed vaccinees were limited because only six AZD1222 recipients were SARS-CoV-2 seropositive at baseline.

This clone was observed once. Its antigen is still unknown. The record has no base qualities; no much larger clone is one base away. The CDR3 spans 13 residues, from the cysteine through the phenylalanine. Kept here is only the CDR3 DNA, which spans 39 bases and is read in frame from base 1. The germline V gene (reference sequence) provides CDR1 GTSNPN and CDR2 SVGIG. For this chain, trimming is 4 bases at the V end and 7 bases at the J end, and the number of junction bases without a gene match is 9. The time point label here, explained by the study, means: baseline before first vaccination. Samples from vaccinated people were obtained from the UK trials COV001 and COV002, which included a single-blind randomized controlled phase 2/3 trial of AZD1222 (ChAdOx1 nCoV-19) in healthy adults. For TCRbeta chain sequencing, PBMC samples from trial participants were taken at day 0 and at day 28 after the second dose.

The CDR3 regions of human TCRbeta chains were subjected to immunosequencing. On the authors' methods: Repertoire TCRs were matched against a reference library of SARS-CoV-2-specific TCRs generated with the MIRA antigen-specificity platform. Breadth meant the fraction of unique TCRs that were SARS-CoV-2-associated, whereas depth meant the fraction of total T cells that were SARS-CoV-2-associated. Using the MIRA data, each spike-specific TCR was mapped to the spike region that the TCR reacts to and placed in a CD4 or CD8 class. Log10-transformed breadth and depth values were compared by one-way ANOVA with Sidak's multiple comparisons tests. The source is immuneACCESS, and TCRdb retained only in-frame sequences with V and J called. Part of the clones is not carried over; for the studies checked, unresolved V genes explain less than half of this, and the remainder is unexplained. From that table come the V and J calls and clone size; the DNA was used to work out D and trimming. The sample records roughly 170,000 clones, 85% to 95% of which are singletons. The ten largest clones take up approximately 0.97% of the sample.

The specimen comprised peripheral blood, sampled on day 0 of AZD1222 vaccination. The sequence was obtained from an adult in good health. Rearrangement joined TRBV30 to TRBJ1-2; 7 bases in between match TRBD1. DNA sequence: TGTGCCTGGACCCCCACAGGGGCCCCTGGCTACACCTTC. Translation gives CAWTPTGAPGYTF.